These T cell receptor beta chains were read from a single sample in a study of blood T cell repertoires in COVID-19. The assay was immunoSEQ multiplex PCR, and TCRdb's table has in-frame clones only and misses some. The sample holds approximately 50,000 clones, around 83% seen once. Sequencing was carried out using peripheral blood. Receptors were obtained from a human donor in a cohort sampled during active COVID-19. CDR3s include the opening cysteine and the closing phenylalanine or tryptophan. A D gene is named only where the DNA matches it firmly. A clone size is listed for some rows: how often the clone was seen (once, few, many), or a class if it is expanded.

D gene | clone size | J gene | V gene | CDR3 protein | CDR3 DNA
. | . | TRBJ2-7 | TRBV15 | CATSGSGDEQYF | TGTGCCACCAGCGGTTCGGGGGACGAGCAGTACTTC
. | . | TRBJ1-5 | TRBV14 | CASSRPGLNQPQHF | TGTGCCAGCAGCCGCCCCGGTCTCAATCAGCCCCAGCATTTT
TRBD1 | . | TRBJ1-5 | TRBV4-3 | CASSPDRARNQPQHF | TGCGCCAGCAGCCCTGACAGGGCGCGGAATCAGCCCCAGCATTTT
TRBD1 | . | TRBJ1-4 | TRBV29-1 | CSAGQGGKEKLFF | TGCAGCGCTGGACAGGGGGGAAAGGAAAAACTGTTTTTT
. | . | TRBJ1-4 | TRBV20-1 | CSASDPGGTNEKLFF | TGCAGTGCTAGTGACCCGGGGGGAACTAATGAAAAACTGTTTTTT
TRBD2 | . | TRBJ2-3 | TRBV5-1 | CASRLAGRTDTQYF | TGCGCCAGTAGACTAGCGGGGCGCACAGATACGCAGTATTTT
TRBD2 | . | TRBJ2-3 | TRBV11-2 | CASSLDRGVTSTDTQYF | TGTGCCAGCAGCTTAGATCGGGGGGTGACTAGCACAGATACGCAGTATTTT
. | . | TRBJ1-6 | TRBV12-1 | CASSVLPGTGGNSPLHF | TGTGCCAGCAGCGTACTGCCGGGGACAGGGGGTAATTCACCCCTCCACTTT
TRBD1 | few | TRBJ1-1 | TRBV2 | CASITDRGTEAFF | TGTGCCAGCATTACCGACAGGGGGACTGAAGCTTTCTTT
. | few | TRBJ1-1 | TRBV2 | CASKGESLGTEAFF | TGTGCCAGCAAGGGGGAGAGTCTCGGCACTGAAGCTTTCTTT
TRBD1 | . | TRBJ1-2 | TRBV7-9 | CASSFTGGPYGYTF | TGTGCCAGCAGTTTCACAGGGGGCCCCTATGGCTACACCTTC
. | . | TRBJ1-1 | TRBV28 | CASSLQRGSTEAFF | TGTGCCAGCAGTTTACAAAGGGGGAGCACTGAAGCTTTCTTT
TRBD2 | once | TRBJ2-2 | TRBV28 | CASSSTSGREVGELFF | TGTGCCAGCAGTTCTACTAGCGGGAGGGAAGTCGGGGAGCTGTTTTTT
. | few | TRBJ1-5 | TRBV4-3 | CASSQALDQPQHF | TGCGCCAGCAGCCAAGCCCTAGATCAGCCCCAGCATTTT
TRBD1 | . | TRBJ1-5 | TRBV19 | CASRDRGVFSNQPQHF | TGTGCCAGTAGAGACAGGGGCGTTTTTAGCAATCAGCCCCAGCATTTT
TRBD2 | . | TRBJ2-1 | TRBV30 | CAWSARLADEQFF | TGTGCCTGGAGTGCAAGACTAGCGGATGAGCAGTTCTTC
TRBD2 | . | TRBJ2-1 | TRBV9 | CASSERVGGTYNEQFF | TGTGCCAGCAGCGAGCGGGTGGGAGGGACCTACAATGAGCAGTTCTTC
. | once | TRBJ1-1 | TRBV6-5 | CASSYGGMNTEAFF | TGTGCCAGCAGTTACGGGGGGATGAACACTGAAGCTTTCTTT
. | . | TRBJ2-1 | TRBV25-1 | CASSTTGEDEQFF | TGTGCCAGCAGTACTACAGGGGAGGATGAGCAGTTCTTC
. | once | TRBJ2-2 | TRBV19 | CASRTGNTGELFF | TGTGCCAGTAGAACAGGGAACACCGGGGAGCTGTTTTTT
TRBD2 | . | TRBJ2-3 | TRBV2 | CASKATSGRAADTQYF | TGTGCCAGCAAAGCGACTAGCGGGAGGGCCGCAGATACGCAGTATTTT
. | . | TRBJ2-1 | TRBV19 | CASRPLGRSDEQFF | TGTGCCAGTAGGCCCCTGGGGCGATCCGATGAGCAGTTCTTC
. | once | TRBJ1-2 | TRBV5-1 | CASSPDTGWDGYTF | TGCGCCAGCAGCCCGGACACAGGGTGGGATGGCTACACCTTC
. | once | TRBJ1-1 | TRBV7-2 | CASSGSGNTEAFF | TGTGCCAGCAGCGGCTCGGGGAACACTGAAGCTTTCTTT
. | few | TRBJ2-7 | TRBV4-2 | CASSQERVEQYF | TGTGCCAGCAGCCAAGAGCGGGTCGAGCAGTACTTC